This TCR beta chain is drawn from a study of cytomegalovirus exposure and HLA in healthy donors. As regards this clone: The antigen remains unidentified.

Study outcomes and limitations: Looking again later, the authors saw that most CMV-associated TCR beta chains seemed HLA-restricted.

The PCR contained 60 Vbeta and 13 Jbeta primers. Clones were sequenced by immunoSEQ multiplex PCR, and TCRdb holds only the in-frame ones, with some missing. This table holds 180,000 or so clones, 70% to 90% found once. Germline V gene sequence: CDR1 MNHNS, CDR2 SASEGT. Trimming took 10 bases from V and 3 from J, leaving 10 bases between them. This CDR3 comprises 12 residues. Source material: PBMCs. V gene TRBV6-1 combines with J gene TRBJ2-1; D possibly corresponds to TRBD2 (6 bases). This receptor was identified in a woman aged 30 to 39 in good health and CMV-seronegative. CDR3 in amino acids: CATGGYYNEQFF. The CDR3 DNA reads as TGTGCCACTGGAGGGTACTACAATGAGCAGTTCTTC.